The TCR beta chain described here comes from a study of cytomegalovirus exposure and HLA in healthy donors. Study context: Genotyping showed approximately 81% of 398 donors falling in the Caucasian-associated ancestry cluster.

The germline CDR1 and CDR2 sequences are MNHNS and SASEGT. The CDR3 spans 16 residues. Trimming pared 2 bases from V and 7 bases from J, leaving 21 bases between. As to this clone: What it recognizes is unknown.

Study observations and caveats: Further analysis, carried out later, found HLA-associated TCR beta chains more clonally expanded than equally common other chains. Immune exposure was documented only through CMV serostatus.

Vbeta (60) and Jbeta (13) primers were used in the PCR. Sequencing was performed with immunoSEQ multiplex PCR; in TCRdb, only in-frame clones are kept and a portion is missing. The data hold around 86,000 clones, with 60% to 80% observed a single time. The V and J genes are TRBV6-1 and TRBJ2-7, with D possibly TRBD1 on 6 matching bases. Material for sequencing was PBMCs. The TCR sequence derives from a female donor in good health and CMV-seronegative. CDR3 nucleotides: TGTGCCAGCAGTGAAAGGGTGGCAGGGGTTTATAGGGAGCAGTACTTC. Its translation: CASSERVAGVYREQYF.